The next 11 T cell receptor beta chains were all read from a single sample in a study of beta chain features in type 1 diabetes. The study's findings and limits: All four CD4+ subsets of Type 1 diabetes patients contained TCRB CDR3s that were moderately but significantly shorter.

What was sequenced were expressed TCRB transcripts, since all of the isolated RNA had been reverse transcribed. Profiled with immunoSEQ multiplex PCR; TCRdb holds only in-frame clones, not every one. This sample carries about 650,000 clones, roughly 12% of them seen once, and the ten largest clones take approximately 0.11%. Their target antigens are unknown. The sequenced sample consisted of naive CD4+ T cells from blood. These receptors were collected from a man aged 25-45 years with type 1 diabetes.

This clone was observed a handful of times. DNA of the CDR3: TGTGCCAGCAGCTTCGGGCGGGAGGTTAAGGGGAATGAGCAGTTCTTC. Protein: CASSFGREVKGNEQFF. The chain recombines TRBV7-9 with TRBJ2-1; 8 bases line up with TRBD2. From germline, CDR1 is SEHNR and CDR2 FQNEAQ (reference sequence). Trimming took 3 bases from V and 7 from J; bases not matched to a gene: 11. This CDR3 contains 16 residues.

The CDR3 nucleotides read TGTGCCTGGAGACAGGACCAAGAGACCCAGTACTTC. Amino acid sequence: CAWRQDQETQYF. The chain employs TRBV30 and TRBJ2-5; maybe TRBD1 (5 bases). V gave up 3 bases and J gave up 0 bases, with 5 bases separating them. Per the germline V gene, CDR1 is GTSNPN and CDR2 is SVGIG (reference sequence). The length of the CDR3 is 12 residues.

The chain is built from TRBV28 and TRBJ2-7, with 10 bases aligning to TRBD1. V gave up 6 bases and J gave up 2 bases; unmatched junction bases: 10. The germline V gene encodes CDR1 MDHEN and CDR2 SYDVKM. The CDR3 is 16 amino acids. The CDR3 DNA reads TGTGCCAGCAGACCTGGCCGGGACAGGGGAACCTACGAGCAGTACTTC. Encoded protein: CASRPGRDRGTYEQYF.

This clone was counted a few times. The chain couples TRBV6-6 to TRBJ1-3; D gene ambiguous. Germline lookup yields CDR1 MNHNY and CDR2 SVGAGI (reference sequence). Deletions cut 2 bases from V and 8 bases from J, with 13 bases between. The CDR3 length is 14 residues. As DNA, the CDR3 is TGTGCCAGCAGTTACAGGGTGGATGGGGACACCATATATTTT. Protein product: CASSYRVDGDTIYF.

This chain links TRBV11-3 with TRBJ2-5; 7 positions match TRBD1. This CDR3 comprises 12 residues. V dropped 5 bases and J dropped 4; count of bases not matched to a gene: 1. Germline V gene sequence: CDR1 SGHNT, CDR2 YENEEA. This CDR3 reads CASSRDRETQYF. The CDR3 DNA follows: TGTGCCAGCAGCCGGGACAGAGAGACCCAGTACTTC. The full variable domain, completed using reference TRBV11-3 and TRBJ2-5, is EAGVVQSPRYKIIEKKQPVAFWCNPISGHNTLYWYLQNLGQGPELLIRYENEEAVDDSQLPKDRFSAERLKGVDSTLKIQPAELGDSAVYLCASSRDRETQYFGPGTRLLVL.

Concerning this clone itself: Different DNA sequences within this sample yield the same CDR3. CDR3 nucleotides: TGCAGCGTAGGGCAGCAAGAGACCCAGTACTTC. Protein: CSVGQQETQYF. The chain couples TRBV29-1 to TRBJ2-5; no clear D gene. The germline V gene encodes CDR1 SQVTM and CDR2 ANQGSEA. V was cut by 6 bases and J by 2 bases, with 7 bases left in between. The CDR3 totals 11 residues. The full variable domain, rest sourced from reference TRBV29-1 and TRBJ2-5, is SAVISQKPSRDICQRGTSLTIQCQVDSQVTMMFWYRQQPGQSLTLIATANQGSEATYESGFVIDKFPISRPNLTFSTLTVSNMSPEDSSIYLCSVGQQETQYFGPGTRLLVL.

This clone was seen a few times. The genes are TRBV5-6 and TRBJ2-7; D is undetermined. Germline values: CDR1 SGHDT, CDR2 YYEEEE. Trimming shortened V by 4 bases and J by 0 bases, and 11 bases separated the two germline ends. This CDR3 is 14 amino acids long. Here the CDR3 reads CASSEGGISYEQYF. DNA for the CDR3: TGTGCCAGCAGCGAAGGCGGAATCTCCTACGAGCAGTACTTC.

This chain uses TRBV5-4 with TRBJ2-5; D is undetermined. Germline V gene sequence: CDR1 SGHNT, CDR2 YYREEE (reference sequence). The CDR3 is 14 residues long. V lost 0 bases and J lost 0, with 6 bases in between. The CDR3 loop reads CASSLGLYQETQYF. CDR3 DNA: TGTGCCAGCAGCTTGGGATTGTACCAAGAGACCCAGTACTTC.

J is TRBJ1-4 and V is TRBV6-4; D gene uncertain. Trimming took 8 bases from V and 6 from J, leaving 10 bases between them. Germline-derived CDR1 and CDR2 are MRHNA and SNTAGT. The CDR3 length is 12 residues. Here the CDR3 DNA reads TGTGCCAGCGGGGAAGGAGATGAAAAACTGTTTTTT. It translates to CASGEGDEKLFF.

Only a few counts were recorded for this clone. The V gene is TRBV6-5, the J gene TRBJ1-5; D gene ambiguous. Between the trimmed V and J ends, which lost 5 bases and 1 base, there was a span of 6 bases. Germline lookup yields CDR1 MNHEY and CDR2 SVGAGI. The CDR3 spans 13 residues. The CDR3, as DNA: TGTGCCAGCAGTGCCTACAGCAATCAGCCCCAGCATTTT. Protein: CASSAYSNQPQHF.

V usage is TRBV4-3 and J usage is TRBJ1-6, with D uncertain. The CDR3 covers 14 residues. V gave up 0 bases and J gave up 5 bases, with 5 bases separating them. Germline CDR1 is LGHNA and CDR2 is YSLEER. This chain's CDR3 is CASSQDPDNSPLHF. CDR3 sequence (DNA): TGCGCCAGCAGCCAAGATCCTGATAATTCACCCCTCCACTTT.